The 28 T cell receptor beta chains in this list originate from one sample, sequenced in a study of Graves' ophthalmopathy and Graves' hyperthyroidism. Beta-chain TCR CDR3 regions were amplified from RNA transcripts. A first-round RT-PCR used HTBI primers, followed by a second-round multiplex PCR. TCRdb independently ran MiXCR on the multiplex PCR reads; one entry per CDR3 protein. The sample consists of around 170,000 distinct CDR3 sequences, approximately 40% of them appearing once. The sequenced material came from peripheral blood. The receptors come from a middle-aged woman with Graves' ophthalmopathy.

This clonotype was seen many times. The chain recombines TRBV20-1 with TRBJ1-5; perhaps TRBD1 as D (5 bases). The germline V gene encodes CDR1 DFQATT and CDR2 SNEGSKA (reference sequence). Trimming shortened V by 3 bases and J by 4 bases, and 7 bases separated the two germline ends. CDR3 length: 12 amino acids. The CDR3 sequence: CSARTANQPQHF. CDR3 nucleotides: TGCAGTGCTAGGACAGCAAATCAGCCCCAGCATTTT.

J is TRBJ2-7 and V is TRBV6-1; the match to TRBD1 covers 7 bases. From germline, CDR1 is MNHNS and CDR2 SASEGT. The CDR3 runs to 15 residues. Germline trimming cut 7 bases from V and 0 bases from J; bases unmatched to any gene: 9. The CDR3 reads CASIPGTASSYEQYF. CDR3 coding DNA: TGTGCCAGCATTCCCGGGACAGCGAGCTCCTACGAGCAGTACTTC.

This clonotype was counted at least ten times. This chain uses TRBV27 with TRBJ1-2; D uncertain. V was shortened by 5 bases and J by 5 bases, with 12 bases between the two germline ends. This CDR3 is built from 13 residues. Germline assignment: CDR1 MNHEY and CDR2 SMNVEV (reference sequence). DNA for the CDR3: TGTGCCAGCAGTCGAACGATGGGGTATGGCTACACCTTC. It codes for CASSRTMGYGYTF.

By share of the sample, this clonotype is medium-sized (0.01 to 0.1%). This chain links TRBV12-3 or TRBV12-4 with TRBJ1-5; no firm D call. The V end lost 4 bases, the J end lost 5 bases, and 9 bases lay between the germline ends. This CDR3 has 13 residues. DNA for the CDR3: TGTGCCAGCAGTTCAGGTAGAGATCAGCCCCAGCATTTT. This translates into CASSSGRDQPQHF.

A single count supports this clonotype. The chain links TRBV12-3 or TRBV12-4 to TRBJ1-5; tentative D call: TRBD1 (5 bases). The CDR3 has 15 residues. V was cut by 6 bases and J by 3 bases, with 15 bases left in between. CDR3 in amino acids: CASSSQTAPNQPQHF. DNA of the CDR3: TGTGCCAGCAGCTCACAGACAGCACCCAATCAGCCCCAGCATTTT.

This clonotype occurred many times. The chain is built from TRBV28 and TRBJ2-7; D unresolved. The germline gives CDR1 MDHEN, CDR2 SYDVKM. CDR3 length: 14 amino acids. V lost 6 bases to trimming and J lost 3 bases, with 15 bases between them. CDR3 amino acids: CASRDLRTLYEQYF. The CDR3 nucleotides read TGTGCCAGCAGAGACCTACGAACCCTCTACGAGCAGTACTTC.

Many counts were recorded for this clonotype. The chain employs TRBV19 and TRBJ1-5; D is uncertain. Germline V gene lookup returns CDR1 LNHDA and CDR2 SQIVND (reference sequence). The V and J ends lost 7 bases and 0 bases respectively, with 13 bases between them. The CDR3 has 15 residues. CDR3 amino acids: CASKKNFYSNQPQHF. The DNA for the CDR3 is TGTGCCAGTAAAAAAAACTTCTATAGCAATCAGCCCCAGCATTTT.

The chain uses TRBV27 and TRBJ2-7; D might be TRBD1 or TRBD2, each matching 5 bases. Germline CDR1 MNHEY, CDR2 SMNVEV (reference sequence). The V and J ends lost 2 bases and 6 bases respectively, with 14 bases between them. The CDR3 contains 14 residues. CDR3 nucleotide sequence: TGTGCCAGCAGTTTAGGGTCAGGGAGAAGCGAGCAGTACTTC. It translates to CASSLGSGRSEQYF.

The gene calls are TRBV6-1 and TRBJ1-1; D remains ambiguous. In germline, CDR1 is MNHNS, CDR2 SASEGT. The CDR3 runs to 15 residues. V gave up 7 bases and J gave up 1 base, with 16 bases separating them. CDR3 loop: CASILGRATNTEAFF. The DNA for the CDR3 is TGTGCCAGCATCCTCGGACGGGCTACGAACACTGAAGCTTTCTTT.

This chain connects TRBV12-3 or TRBV12-4 to TRBJ1-5, with no clear D. This CDR3 is 14 amino acids long. Trimming removed 5 bases from V and 8 bases from J, with 16 bases in between. CDR3 sequence: CASSRSWLGEPQHF. In DNA form, the CDR3 reads TGTGCCAGCAGTAGGAGTTGGTTAGGTGAGCCCCAGCATTTT.

This clonotype was detected ten times or more. The CDR3 coding sequence is TGTGCCAGCAGCTGGCGGGTAACAGCTGAAGCTTTCTTT. Protein: CASSWRVTAEAFF. V and J are TRBV28 and TRBJ1-1; D unresolved. The CDR3 length is 13 residues. Germline V gene lookup returns CDR1 MDHEN and CDR2 SYDVKM. V dropped 6 bases and J dropped 6 bases, with 14 bases sitting between them.

A few counts support this clonotype. The chain uses TRBV11-2 and TRBJ2-5, with 14 bases that match TRBD2. Germline assignment: CDR1 SGHAT and CDR2 FQNNGV. V gave up 4 bases and J gave up 5 bases; unmatched junction bases: 12. This CDR3 has 18 amino acids. CDR3 nucleotide sequence: TGTGCCAGCAGCTCTTTCCCCCGGACTAGCGGGAGGCAGGAGACCCAGTACTTC. Amino acids: CASSSFPRTSGRQETQYF.

There are many counts of this clonotype. The rearrangement uses TRBV6-5 and TRBJ1-2, with a tentative D call TRBD1 (5 bases). The CDR3 is 15 residues long. The germline V gene has CDR1 MNHEY and CDR2 SVGAGI. Deletions cut 2 bases from V and 2 bases from J, with 12 bases between. CDR3 protein: CASSYGHRINYGYTF. The CDR3 DNA is TGTGCCAGCAGTTACGGGCACAGGATCAACTATGGCTACACCTTC.

The chain links TRBV20-1 to TRBJ1-5, with D uncertain. V was shortened by 4 bases and J by 2 bases, with 9 bases between the two germline ends. CDR3 length: 13 amino acids. Germline-derived CDR1 and CDR2 are DFQATT and SNEGSKA (reference sequence). The CDR3 protein is CSAIRTGNQPQHF. The CDR3 nucleotides read TGCAGTGCTATCCGGACGGGCAATCAGCCCCAGCATTTT.

The CDR3 sequence: CASSLTTGGQETQYF. The DNA for the CDR3 is TGTGCCAGCAGTTTAACCACAGGGGGACAAGAGACCCAGTACTTC. The chain is built from TRBV28 and TRBJ2-5; 8 bases agree with TRBD1. V was pared by 2 bases and J by 2 bases, with 4 bases of the junction left unmatched. From germline, CDR1 is MDHEN and CDR2 SYDVKM. There are 15 residues in the CDR3.

The chain couples TRBV28 to TRBJ2-7; 14 bases map to TRBD2. Per germline, CDR1 MDHEN and CDR2 SYDVKM. Trimming at V came to 10 bases and at J to 3 bases, leaving 17 bases not matched to a gene. The length of the CDR3 is 18 residues. The CDR3 region is CATTPPSWTSGRYYEQYF. The CDR3 bases are TGTGCCACCACCCCCCCCTCTTGGACTAGCGGGAGGTACTACGAGCAGTACTTC. The full variable domain, completed using reference TRBV28 and TRBJ2-7, is DVKVTQSSRYLVKRTGEKVFLECVQDMDHENMFWYRQDPGLGLRLIYFSYDVKMKEKGDIPEGYSVSREKKERFSLILESASTNQTSMYLCATTPPSWTSGRYYEQYFGPGTRLTVT.

This sequence joins TRBV7-2 and TRBJ2-7; D not resolved. The CDR3 is made up of 15 amino acids. The ends were cut back, 1 base at V and 3 bases at J, with 13 bases in the middle. Looked up from germline, CDR1 is SGHTA and CDR2 is FQGNSA. CDR3 in DNA: TGTGCCAGCAGCTTAGGGGTCACAGATCACTACGAGCAGTACTTC. It yields the protein CASSLGVTDHYEQYF.

The V gene is TRBV15, the J gene TRBJ2-7; D is unresolved. The CDR3 has 13 amino acids. Per germline, CDR1 LNHNV and CDR2 YYDKDF (reference sequence). The ends were cut back, 5 bases at V and 0 bases at J, with 8 bases in the middle. CDR3 bases: TGTGCCACCAGCGACACAGTCTCCTACGAGCAGTACTTC. This sequence encodes CATSDTVSYEQYF.

At least ten counts were recorded for this clonotype. V gene TRBV6-5 combines with J gene TRBJ2-2; D uncertain. Germline V lookup: CDR1 MNHEY, CDR2 SVGAGI. V lost 7 bases and J lost 6, with 6 bases in between. CDR3 size: 11 residues. The CDR3 sequence is CASNSPGELFF. In nucleotides, the CDR3 is TGTGCCAGCAATAGCCCCGGGGAGCTGTTTTTT.

This clonotype was seen repeatedly, ten times or more. The V and J genes are TRBV12-3 or TRBV12-4 and TRBJ1-3; 7 nucleotides align to TRBD1. V lost 5 bases to trimming and J lost 4 bases; unmatched junction nucleotides: 5. The CDR3 sequence is 14 residues long. CDR3 DNA: TGTGCCAGCAGTCAACAGGGGACCGGAAACACCATATATTTT. It specifies CASSQQGTGNTIYF.

This chain uses TRBV11-2 with TRBJ2-7; D may be TRBD1 (5 bases). CDR3 length: 14 amino acids. V gave up 0 bases and J gave up 4 bases, with 10 bases separating them. Germline lookup yields CDR1 SGHAT and CDR2 FQNNGV. The CDR3 here is CASSLDRQSYEQYF. In DNA, the CDR3 is TGTGCCAGCAGCTTAGACCGACAGTCGTACGAGCAGTACTTC.

The chain combines TRBV24-1 with TRBJ1-1, with D unresolved. Trimming cost V 3 bases and J 5 bases, with 9 bases left between them. The CDR3 sequence is 13 residues long. Germline V gene lookup returns CDR1 KGHDR and CDR2 SFDVKD. CDR3 DNA sequence: TGTGCCACCAGTGATGCCACCCGAACTGAAGCTTTCTTT. Protein sequence: CATSDATRTEAFF.

This clonotype was seen ten or more times. CDR3 nucleotide sequence: TGCAGGGTGGACAGGGAAACTGAAGCTTTCTTT. This codes for CRVDRETEAFF. J is TRBJ1-1 and V is TRBV20-1; TRBD1 aligns across 8 bases. Germline values: CDR1 DFQATT, CDR2 SNEGSKA (reference sequence). CDR3 length: 11 residues.

This clonotype has a count of ten or more. J is TRBJ2-7 and V is TRBV9; TRBD2 matches at 8 bases. This CDR3 comprises 18 residues. V trimming: 4 bases; J trimming: 2 bases; junction bases outside the gene matches: 17. The V gene's germline CDR1 is SGDLS and CDR2 YYNGEE. CDR3 region: CASSTPRAGGGNPYEQYF. The CDR3 nucleotides read TGTGCCAGCAGCACCCCGAGGGCGGGAGGAGGCAATCCCTACGAGCAGTACTTC.

V usage is TRBV28 and J usage is TRBJ1-1, with D possibly matching TRBD1 (5 bases). This CDR3 is built from 14 residues. Looked up from germline, CDR1 is MDHEN and CDR2 is SYDVKM. V was shortened by 6 bases and J by 0 bases, with 11 bases between the two germline ends. This CDR3 is CASRGRGLNTEAFF. The CDR3 coding sequence is TGTGCCAGCAGGGGACGGGGACTGAACACTGAAGCTTTCTTT. The variable domain in full, completed from reference TRBV28 and TRBJ1-1, reads DVKVTQSSRYLVKRTGEKVFLECVQDMDHENMFWYRQDPGLGLRLIYFSYDVKMKEKGDIPEGYSVSREKKERFSLILESASTNQTSMYLCASRGRGLNTEAFFGQGTRLTVV.

The chain joins TRBV12-3 or TRBV12-4 to TRBJ2-2; weak D call: TRBD2 (6 bases). The length of the CDR3 is 16 residues. V lost 7 bases and J lost 2, with 17 bases in between. CDR3 sequence reads: CASTPRGGFNTGELFF. CDR3 bases: TGTGCCAGCACTCCCCGCGGAGGGTTTAACACCGGGGAGCTGTTTTTT.

This clonotype was counted at least ten times. The genes are TRBV12-3 or TRBV12-4 and TRBJ1-1; D unclear. The CDR3 consists of 15 residues. V lost 7 bases to trimming and J lost 1 base, with 16 bases between them. This CDR3 is CASTPRGGGNTEAFF. The CDR3 DNA sequence: TGTGCCAGCACCCCCCGAGGAGGTGGGAACACTGAAGCTTTCTTT.

This clonotype was observed many times. The chain combines TRBV6-4 with TRBJ2-2; 11 positions match TRBD1. J gave up 2 bases and V 6 bases, and 11 bases lay outside the gene matches. This CDR3 spans 18 amino acids. Germline lookup yields CDR1 MRHNA and CDR2 SNTAGT. The CDR3 region is CASSRDRGGIGNTGELFF. The CDR3 coding sequence is TGTGCCAGCAGCCGGGACAGGGGGGGTATTGGCAACACCGGGGAGCTGTTTTTT.